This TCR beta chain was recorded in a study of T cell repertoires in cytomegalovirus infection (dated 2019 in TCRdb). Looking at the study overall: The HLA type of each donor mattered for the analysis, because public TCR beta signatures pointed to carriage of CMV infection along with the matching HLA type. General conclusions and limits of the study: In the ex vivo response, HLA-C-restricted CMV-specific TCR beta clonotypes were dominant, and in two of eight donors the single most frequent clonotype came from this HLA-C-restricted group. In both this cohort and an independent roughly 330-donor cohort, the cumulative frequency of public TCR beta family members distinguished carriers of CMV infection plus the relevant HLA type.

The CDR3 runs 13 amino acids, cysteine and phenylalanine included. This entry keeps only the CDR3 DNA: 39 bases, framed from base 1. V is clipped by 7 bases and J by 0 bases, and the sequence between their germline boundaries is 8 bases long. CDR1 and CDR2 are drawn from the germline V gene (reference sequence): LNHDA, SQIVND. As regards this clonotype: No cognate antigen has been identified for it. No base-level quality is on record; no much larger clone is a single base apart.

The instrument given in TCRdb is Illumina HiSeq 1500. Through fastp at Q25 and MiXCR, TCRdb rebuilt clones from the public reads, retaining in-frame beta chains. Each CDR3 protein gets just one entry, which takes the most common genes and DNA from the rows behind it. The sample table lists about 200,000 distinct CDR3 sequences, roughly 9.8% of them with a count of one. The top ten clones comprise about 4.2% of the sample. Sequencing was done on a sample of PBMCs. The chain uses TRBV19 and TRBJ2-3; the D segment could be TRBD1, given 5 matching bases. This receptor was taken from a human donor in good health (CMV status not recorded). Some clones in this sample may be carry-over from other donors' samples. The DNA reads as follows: TGTGCCAGTAAAAGGGGTAGCACAGATACGCAGTATTTT. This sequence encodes CASKRGSTDTQYF.